This is a list of T cell receptor beta chains from one sample in a study of vaccination and CD4 T cells after COVID-19. These receptors lack a known antigen. TCRdb analysed the PCR reads with MiXCR anew, one entry per CDR3 protein. Of 3,900 or so distinct CDR3 sequences in the sample, under 50% were seen once. The sample was CD4+ T cells from blood, cultured in vitro. The receptors come from a human donor who had recovered from COVID-19. The CDR3 runs from the conserved cysteine through the conserved F or W. The D gene is left open where the match is weak. Clone size is given for some rows only: seen once, a few or many times, or a class if the clone is expanded.

v_gene,j_gene,d_gene,abundance,CDR3nt,CDR3aa
TRBV20-1,TRBJ2-3,NA,NA,TGCAGTGCTAGAGTGTCAGCCGATCACACAGATACGCAGTATTTT,CSARVSADHTDTQYF
TRBV9,TRBJ1-2,NA,NA,TGTGCCAGCAGCGGAGAACCAGGGAACTATGGCTACACCTTC,CASSGEPGNYGYTF
TRBV19,TRBJ1-2,TRBD1,few,TGTGCCAGTAGTAGGGGACAGGGGCTCTATGGCTACACCTTC,CASSRGQGLYGYTF
TRBV6-5,TRBJ2-2,NA,NA,TGTGCCAGCAGTTCCGACACCGGGGAGCTGTTTTTT,CASSSDTGELFF
TRBV2,TRBJ2-2,TRBD1,NA,TGTGCCAGCAACGGACAGGGGGGCACCGGGGAGCTGTTTTTT,CASNGQGGTGELFF
TRBV20-1,TRBJ1-1,NA,few,TGCAGTGCTAGAGACAGGGTCGGGGGTGAAGCTTTCTTT,CSARDRVGGEAFF
TRBV6-1,TRBJ1-5,NA,NA,TGTGCCAGCAACCCCCCCACCGGTTATCAGCCCCAGCATTTT,CASNPPTGYQPQHF
TRBV6-2/TRBV6-3,TRBJ2-1,NA,NA,TGTGCCAGCAGCCGACCCGGGACGTATGAGCAGTTCTTC,CASSRPGTYEQFF
TRBV7-7,TRBJ2-5,TRBD2,few,TGTGCTAGCAGCTTAGCCGGATGGACTAGCGGCCAAGAGACCCAGTACTTC,CASSLAGWTSGQETQYF
TRBV20-1,TRBJ2-7,NA,NA,TGCAGTGCTAGAGATCAGAAGTGGGGGGGCGATCCAAACTCCTACGAGCAGTACTTC,CSARDQKWGGDPNSYEQYF
TRBV27,TRBJ2-2,NA,few,TGTGCCAGCACAGGGATTATTACCACCGGGGAGCTGTTTTTT,CASTGIITTGELFF
TRBV6-1,TRBJ2-2,NA,few,TGTGCCAGCAGTAGGACAGTGCCCTCCTCCGGGGAGCTGTTTTTT,CASSRTVPSSGELFF
TRBV12-1,TRBJ1-6,NA,NA,TGTGCCAGCAGCTTTAGCCGGGGGCGAGATTCACCCCTCCACTTT,CASSFSRGRDSPLHF
TRBV10-2,TRBJ2-7,TRBD2,NA,TGCGCCAGCAGTGAGGGTGCTAGCGGTTCCTACGAGCAGTACTTC,CASSEGASGSYEQYF
TRBV20-1,TRBJ2-5,NA,few,TGCAGTGCGTACGACAGGTCCCAAGAGACCCAGTACTTC,CSAYDRSQETQYF
TRBV19,TRBJ1-2,NA,large,TGTGCCAGTAGTAGGGGGACCTATGGCTACACCTTC,CASSRGTYGYTF
TRBV7-2,TRBJ2-7,NA,once,TGTGCCAGCAGCTTAGGGGCTAGGTACGAGCAGTACTTC,CASSLGARYEQYF
TRBV7-2,TRBJ1-4,NA,NA,TGTGCCAGCAGCCTAGGGCAAACAGGGAGCAATGAAAAACTGTTTTTT,CASSLGQTGSNEKLFF
TRBV11-3,TRBJ2-3,NA,NA,TGTGCCAGCAGCCTCACGGGGGCCAAGGGCACAGATACGCAGTATTTT,CASSLTGAKGTDTQYF
TRBV11-2,TRBJ2-2,TRBD2,NA,TGTGCCAGCAGCTTAGGACTAGCTAGCGCCGGGGAGCTGTTTTTT,CASSLGLASAGELFF
TRBV7-2,TRBJ2-1,NA,NA,TGTGCCAGCAGCTTATATTGGGGGGACAATGAGCAGTTCTTC,CASSLYWGDNEQFF
TRBV10-3,TRBJ1-3,NA,NA,TGTGCCATCAGAGACCAGGGAGGGTCTGGAAACACCATATATTTT,CAIRDQGGSGNTIYF
TRBV5-6,TRBJ2-1,NA,NA,TGTGCCAGCAGCCATCAGCACTCGGATGAGCAGTTCTTC,CASSHQHSDEQFF
TRBV15,TRBJ1-2,NA,few,TGTGCCACCAGCAGAGATCGGGGGAAGGAGGGCTATGGCTACACCTTC,CATSRDRGKEGYGYTF
TRBV5-3,TRBJ1-5,TRBD1,NA,TGTGCCAGAAGCCCAGCACAGGGGGCTAATCAGCCCCAGCATTTT,CARSPAQGANQPQHF
TRBV6-1,TRBJ1-5,TRBD1,NA,TGTACCACGGGACAGGGGATGGGCAATCAGCCCCAGCATTTT,CTTGQGMGNQPQHF
TRBV12-3/TRBV12-4,TRBJ1-2,NA,few,TGTGCCAGCAGTTCTGCAGTACCCTATGGCTACACCTTC,CASSSAVPYGYTF
TRBV11-3,TRBJ1-1,NA,NA,TGTGCCAGCAGCTTAGATAGGATGGGACACCAGGACACTGAAGCTTTCTTT,CASSLDRMGHQDTEAFF
TRBV7-8,TRBJ2-7,NA,NA,TGTGCCAGCAGCTGGAGCCTACTCTACGAGCAGTACTTC,CASSWSLLYEQYF
TRBV20-1,TRBJ2-5,NA,NA,TGCAGTGCTAGAGGTCCAGGTCAAGAGACCCAGTACTTC,CSARGPGQETQYF
TRBV12-3/TRBV12-4,TRBJ1-2,NA,NA,TGTGCCAGCAAGGGGACGGACTATGGCTACACCTTC,CASKGTDYGYTF
TRBV5-1,TRBJ2-7,NA,medium-sized,TGCGCCAGCAGCCCCCGACAACAGGGAAGCTCCTACGAGCAGTACTTC,CASSPRQQGSSYEQYF
TRBV7-2,TRBJ2-7,NA,NA,TGTGCCAGCAGCTTAGCGGGGTCGCTGTCCTACGAGCAGTACTTC,CASSLAGSLSYEQYF
TRBV12-3/TRBV12-4,TRBJ2-7,NA,NA,TGTGCCAGCAGAGGGGTCCCCTACGAGCAGTACTTC,CASRGVPYEQYF
TRBV7-3,TRBJ2-2,NA,NA,TGTGCCTGCAGCTCCCGTTTGAACACCGGGGAGCTGTTTTTT,CACSSRLNTGELFF
TRBV19,TRBJ2-3,NA,NA,TGTGCCAGTAGTATAGATAGAAGGTTGGAGGGGGATACGCAGTATTTT,CASSIDRRLEGDTQYF
TRBV6-2/TRBV6-3,TRBJ1-2,NA,large,TGTGCCAGCAGTTACTCCCCGGCAGCTCTCTACGGCTACACCTTC,CASSYSPAALYGYTF
TRBV6-1,TRBJ1-4,NA,NA,TGTGCCAGCCAGCGAAATGAAAAACTGTTTTTT,CASQRNEKLFF
TRBV21-1,TRBJ2-1,NA,NA,TGTGCCAGCAGCGCGAGCGGGAGGGCCTACAATGAGCAGTTCTTC,CASSASGRAYNEQFF
TRBV7-3,TRBJ1-6,NA,few,TGTGCCAGCAGCCCAGACCCGGGGTCACCCCTCCACTTT,CASSPDPGSPLHF
TRBV20-1,TRBJ1-1,NA,few,TGCAGTGCAGAGGGGAACACTGAAGCTTTCTTT,CSAEGNTEAFF
TRBV20-1,TRBJ2-3,TRBD2,few,TGCAGTGCTAGCTATCCGGGACTAGCGGGAGGGCAGGAAGATACGCAGTATTTT,CSASYPGLAGGQEDTQYF
TRBV20-1,TRBJ2-7,TRBD1,few,TGCAGTGCTAGAGGGACAGACAGGGGGGCCTACGAGCAGTACTTC,CSARGTDRGAYEQYF
TRBV27,TRBJ1-2,TRBD1,few,TGTGCCAGCAGTCCGTACGGACAGGAGAGAAGCTACACCTTC,CASSPYGQERSYTF
TRBV15,TRBJ2-5,TRBD1,few,TGTGCCACCAGCAGAGATGCGACAGGGTCCGTAGAGACCCAGTACTTC,CATSRDATGSVETQYF
TRBV15,TRBJ2-6,NA,NA,TGTGCCACCTCCGACAGTGTCTGGGCCAACGTCCTGACTTTC,CATSDSVWANVLTF
TRBV5-1,TRBJ1-2,TRBD1,large,TGCGCCAGCACCACAGGACAGGGTGAAGGCTACACCTTC,CASTTGQGEGYTF
TRBV21-1,TRBJ2-6,NA,few,TGTGCCAGCAGCGAAATCCCGGGACAGAGCTCTGGGGCCAACGTCCTGACTTTC,CASSEIPGQSSGANVLTF
TRBV7-2,TRBJ2-5,TRBD2,few,TGTGCCAGCAGAAGCGGGGGGGCCACGCAGACCCAGTACTTC,CASRSGGATQTQYF